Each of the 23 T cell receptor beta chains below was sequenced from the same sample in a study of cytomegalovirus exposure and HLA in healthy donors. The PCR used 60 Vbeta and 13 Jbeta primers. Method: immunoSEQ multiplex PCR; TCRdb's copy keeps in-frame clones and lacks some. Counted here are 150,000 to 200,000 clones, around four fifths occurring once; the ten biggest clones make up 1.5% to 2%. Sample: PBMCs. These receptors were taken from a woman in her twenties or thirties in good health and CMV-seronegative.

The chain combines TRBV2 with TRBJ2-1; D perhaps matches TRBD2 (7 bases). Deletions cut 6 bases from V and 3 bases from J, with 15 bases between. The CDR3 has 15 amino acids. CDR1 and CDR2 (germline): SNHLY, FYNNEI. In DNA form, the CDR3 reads TGTGCCAGCAGGGAACGGGGGGCCTACTACAATGAGCAGTTCTTC. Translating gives CASRERGAYYNEQFF. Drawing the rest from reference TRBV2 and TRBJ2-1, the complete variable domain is EPEVTQTPSHQVTQMGQEVILRCVPISNHLYFYWYRQILGQKVEFLVSFYNNEISEKSEIFDDQFSVERPDGSNFTLKIRSTKLEDSAMYFCASRERGAYYNEQFFGPGTRLTVL.

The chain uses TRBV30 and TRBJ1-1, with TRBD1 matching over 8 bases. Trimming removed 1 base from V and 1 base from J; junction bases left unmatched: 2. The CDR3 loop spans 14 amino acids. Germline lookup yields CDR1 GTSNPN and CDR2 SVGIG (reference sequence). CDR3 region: CAWSGTGRNTEAFF. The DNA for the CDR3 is TGTGCCTGGAGTGGGACAGGGCGGAACACTGAAGCTTTCTTT.

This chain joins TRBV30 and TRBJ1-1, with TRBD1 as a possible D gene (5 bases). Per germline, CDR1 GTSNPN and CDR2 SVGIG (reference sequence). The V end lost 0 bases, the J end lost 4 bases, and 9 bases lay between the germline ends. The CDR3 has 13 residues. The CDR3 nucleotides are TGTGCCTGGAGTGTAAAGGGGCGCACTGAAGCTTTCTTT. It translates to CAWSVKGRTEAFF.

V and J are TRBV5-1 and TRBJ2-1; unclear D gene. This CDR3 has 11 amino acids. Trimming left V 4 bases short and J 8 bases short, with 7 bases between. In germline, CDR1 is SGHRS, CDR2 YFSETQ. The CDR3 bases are TGCGCCAGCAGCCACCGGGATGAGCAGTTCTTC. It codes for CASSHRDEQFF.

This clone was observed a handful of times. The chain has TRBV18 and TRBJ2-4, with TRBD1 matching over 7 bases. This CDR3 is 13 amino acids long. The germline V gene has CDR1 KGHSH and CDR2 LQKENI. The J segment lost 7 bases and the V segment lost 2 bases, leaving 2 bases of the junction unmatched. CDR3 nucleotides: TGTGCCAGCTCACCAGGACAGGCCAACATTCAGTACTTC. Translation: CASSPGQANIQYF.

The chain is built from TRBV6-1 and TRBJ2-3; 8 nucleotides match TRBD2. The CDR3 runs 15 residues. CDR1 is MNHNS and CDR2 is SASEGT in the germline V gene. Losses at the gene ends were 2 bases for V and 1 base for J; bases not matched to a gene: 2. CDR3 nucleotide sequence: TGTGCCAGCAGTGAATCCGGGGGGGGCACAGATACGCAGTATTTT. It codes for CASSESGGGTDTQYF.

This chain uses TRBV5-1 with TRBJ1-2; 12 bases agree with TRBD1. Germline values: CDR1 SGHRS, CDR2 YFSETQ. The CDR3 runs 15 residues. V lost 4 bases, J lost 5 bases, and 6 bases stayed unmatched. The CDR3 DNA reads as TGCGCCAGCAGCCAGGGACAGGGGGCGCGGTATGGCTACACCTTC. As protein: CASSQGQGARYGYTF.

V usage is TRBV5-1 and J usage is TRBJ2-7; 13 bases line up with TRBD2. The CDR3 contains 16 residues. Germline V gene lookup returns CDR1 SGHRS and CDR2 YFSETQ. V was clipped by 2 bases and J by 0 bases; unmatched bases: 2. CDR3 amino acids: CASSLRTSGGSYEQYF. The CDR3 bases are TGCGCCAGCAGCTTACGGACTAGCGGGGGCTCCTACGAGCAGTACTTC.

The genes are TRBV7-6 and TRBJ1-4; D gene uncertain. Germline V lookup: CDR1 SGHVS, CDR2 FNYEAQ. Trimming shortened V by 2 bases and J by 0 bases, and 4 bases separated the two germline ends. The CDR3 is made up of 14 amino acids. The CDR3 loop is CASSLRATNEKLFF. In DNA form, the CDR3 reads TGTGCCAGCAGCTTACGCGCAACTAATGAAAAACTGTTTTTT.

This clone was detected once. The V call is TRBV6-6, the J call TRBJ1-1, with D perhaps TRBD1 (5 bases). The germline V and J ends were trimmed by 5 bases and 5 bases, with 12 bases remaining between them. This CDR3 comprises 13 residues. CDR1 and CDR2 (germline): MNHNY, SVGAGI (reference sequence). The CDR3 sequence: CASSPPTATEAFF. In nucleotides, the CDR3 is TGTGCCAGCAGTCCTCCGACAGCAACTGAAGCTTTCTTT.

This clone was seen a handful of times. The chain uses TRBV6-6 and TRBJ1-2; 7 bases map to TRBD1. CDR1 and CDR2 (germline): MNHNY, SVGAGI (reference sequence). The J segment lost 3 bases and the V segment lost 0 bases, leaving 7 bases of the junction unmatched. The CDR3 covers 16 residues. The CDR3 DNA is TGTGCCAGCAGTTACTCGAGACAGGGACGGGACTATGGCTACACCTTC. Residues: CASSYSRQGRDYGYTF.

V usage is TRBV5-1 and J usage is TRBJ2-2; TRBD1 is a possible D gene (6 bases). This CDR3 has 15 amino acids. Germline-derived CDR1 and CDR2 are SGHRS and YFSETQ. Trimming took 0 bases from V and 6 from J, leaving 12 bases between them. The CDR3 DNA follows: TGCGCCAGCAGCTTGGATATACAGGGTTCCGGGGAGCTGTTTTTT. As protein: CASSLDIQGSGELFF.

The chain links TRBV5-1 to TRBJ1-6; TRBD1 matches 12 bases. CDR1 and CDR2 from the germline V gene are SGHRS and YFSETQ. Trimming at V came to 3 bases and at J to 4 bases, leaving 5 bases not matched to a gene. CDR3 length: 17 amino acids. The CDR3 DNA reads TGCGCCAGCAGCTCGGGACAGGGGGCTTTTTATAATTCACCCCTCCACTTT. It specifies CASSSGQGAFYNSPLHF.

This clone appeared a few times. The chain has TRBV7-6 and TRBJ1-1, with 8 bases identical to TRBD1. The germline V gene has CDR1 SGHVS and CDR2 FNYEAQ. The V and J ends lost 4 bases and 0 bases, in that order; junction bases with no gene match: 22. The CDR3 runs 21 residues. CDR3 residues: CASSSPRGGRGLVEMNTEAFF. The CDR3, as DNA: TGTGCCAGCAGCTCCCCCCGAGGGGGCAGGGGGCTCGTCGAGATGAACACTGAAGCTTTCTTT.

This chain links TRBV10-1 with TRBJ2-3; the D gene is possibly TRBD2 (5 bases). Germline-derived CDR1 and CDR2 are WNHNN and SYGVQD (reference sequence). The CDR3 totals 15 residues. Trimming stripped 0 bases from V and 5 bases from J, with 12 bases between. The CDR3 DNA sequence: TGCGCCAGCAGTGAGTCCGGTAGCGTGGGAGATACGCAGTATTTT. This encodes CASSESGSVGDTQYF.

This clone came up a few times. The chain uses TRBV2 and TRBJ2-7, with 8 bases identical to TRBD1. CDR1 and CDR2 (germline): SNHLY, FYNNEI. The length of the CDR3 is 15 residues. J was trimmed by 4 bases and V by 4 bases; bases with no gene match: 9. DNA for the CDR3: TGTGCCAGCAGTGGGACAGGGAAGGAGAATTACGAGCAGTACTTC. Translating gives CASSGTGKENYEQYF.

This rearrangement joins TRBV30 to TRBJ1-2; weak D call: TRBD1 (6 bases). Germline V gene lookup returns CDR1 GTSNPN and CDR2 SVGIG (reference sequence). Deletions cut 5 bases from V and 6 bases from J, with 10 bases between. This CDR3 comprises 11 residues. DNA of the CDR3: TGTGCCTGGCTCGGACAGAATGGCTACACCTTC. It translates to CAWLGQNGYTF. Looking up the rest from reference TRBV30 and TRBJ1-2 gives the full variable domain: SQTIHQWPATLVQPVGSPLSLECTVEGTSNPNLYWYRQAAGRGLQLLFYSVGIGQISSEVPQNLSASRPQDRQFILSSKKLLLSDSGFYLCAWLGQNGYTFGSGTRLTVV.

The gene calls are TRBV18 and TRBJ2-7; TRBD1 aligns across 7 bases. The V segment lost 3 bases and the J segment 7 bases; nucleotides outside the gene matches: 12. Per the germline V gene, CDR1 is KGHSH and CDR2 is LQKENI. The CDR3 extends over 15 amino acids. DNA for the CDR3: TGTGCCAGCTCACCCAGGGGGACGCTAATCAGGGAGCAGTACTTC. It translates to CASSPRGTLIREQYF.

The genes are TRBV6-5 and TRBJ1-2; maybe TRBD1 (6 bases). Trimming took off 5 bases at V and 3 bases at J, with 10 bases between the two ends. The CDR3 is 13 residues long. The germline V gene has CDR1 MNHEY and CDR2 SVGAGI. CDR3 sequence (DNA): TGTGCCAGCAGTAACAGGGTGGACTATGGCTACACCTTC. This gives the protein CASSNRVDYGYTF.

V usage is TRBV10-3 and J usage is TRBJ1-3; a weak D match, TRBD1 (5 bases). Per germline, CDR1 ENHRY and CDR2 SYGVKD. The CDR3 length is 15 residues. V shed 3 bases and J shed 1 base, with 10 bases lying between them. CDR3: CAISDRRVSGNTIYF. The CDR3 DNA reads TGTGCCATCAGTGACCGCAGGGTGTCTGGAAACACCATATATTTT.

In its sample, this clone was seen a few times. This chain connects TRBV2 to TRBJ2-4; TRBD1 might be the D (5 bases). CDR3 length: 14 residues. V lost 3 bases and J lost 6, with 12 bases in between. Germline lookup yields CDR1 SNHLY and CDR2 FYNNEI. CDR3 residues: CASSEGRALNIQYF. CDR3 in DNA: TGTGCCAGCAGTGAGGGCAGGGCTTTAAACATTCAGTACTTC. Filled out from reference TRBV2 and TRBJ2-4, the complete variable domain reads EPEVTQTPSHQVTQMGQEVILRCVPISNHLYFYWYRQILGQKVEFLVSFYNNEISEKSEIFDDQFSVERPDGSNFTLKIRSTKLEDSAMYFCASSEGRALNIQYFGAGTRLSVL.

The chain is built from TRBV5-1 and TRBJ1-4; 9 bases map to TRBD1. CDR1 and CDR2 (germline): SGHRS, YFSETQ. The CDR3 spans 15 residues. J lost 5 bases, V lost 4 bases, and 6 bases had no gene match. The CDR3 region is CASSQFGQGNEKLFF. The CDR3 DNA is TGCGCCAGCAGCCAGTTCGGACAGGGGAATGAAAAACTGTTTTTT.

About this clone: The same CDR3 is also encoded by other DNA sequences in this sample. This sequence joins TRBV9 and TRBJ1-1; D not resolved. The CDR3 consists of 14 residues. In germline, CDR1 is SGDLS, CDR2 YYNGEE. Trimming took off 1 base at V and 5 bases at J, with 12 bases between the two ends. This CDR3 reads CASSVTSTGTEAFF. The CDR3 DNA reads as TGTGCCAGCAGCGTAACCAGTACGGGGACTGAAGCTTTCTTT.